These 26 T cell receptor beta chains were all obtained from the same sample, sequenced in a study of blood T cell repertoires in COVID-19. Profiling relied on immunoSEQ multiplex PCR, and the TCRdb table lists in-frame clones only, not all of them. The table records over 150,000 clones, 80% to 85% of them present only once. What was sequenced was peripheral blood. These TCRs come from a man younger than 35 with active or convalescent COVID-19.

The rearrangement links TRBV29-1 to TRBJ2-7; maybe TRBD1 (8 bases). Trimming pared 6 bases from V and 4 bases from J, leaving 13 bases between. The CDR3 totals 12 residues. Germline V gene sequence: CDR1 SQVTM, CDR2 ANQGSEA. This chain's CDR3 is CSVKQGGYEQYF. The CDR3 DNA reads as TGCAGCGTCAAACAGGGGGGGTACGAGCAGTACTTC.

The DNA of the CDR3 is TGTGCCAGCAGTCCGATGGACAGATTCGCCGGGGAGCTGTTTTTT. Translating it yields CASSPMDRFAGELFF. The gene calls are TRBV28 and TRBJ2-2, with D possibly being TRBD1 (6 bases). V shed 5 bases and J shed 6 bases, with 16 bases lying between them. CDR3 length equals 15 residues. The germline V gene encodes CDR1 MDHEN and CDR2 SYDVKM.

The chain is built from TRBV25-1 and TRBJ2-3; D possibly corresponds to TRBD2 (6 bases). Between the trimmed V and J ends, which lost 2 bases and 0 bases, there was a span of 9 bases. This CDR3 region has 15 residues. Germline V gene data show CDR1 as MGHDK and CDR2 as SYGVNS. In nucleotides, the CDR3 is TGTGCCAGCAGTGAAGTGGGACTTAGCACAGATACGCAGTATTTT. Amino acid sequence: CASSEVGLSTDTQYF.

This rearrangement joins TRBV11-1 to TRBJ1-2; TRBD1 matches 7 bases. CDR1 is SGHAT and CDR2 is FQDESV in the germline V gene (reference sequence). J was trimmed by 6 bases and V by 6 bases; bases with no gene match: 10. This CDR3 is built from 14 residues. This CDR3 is CASSSNGQVDGYTF. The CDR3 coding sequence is TGTGCCAGCAGTTCGAATGGACAGGTTGATGGCTACACCTTC.

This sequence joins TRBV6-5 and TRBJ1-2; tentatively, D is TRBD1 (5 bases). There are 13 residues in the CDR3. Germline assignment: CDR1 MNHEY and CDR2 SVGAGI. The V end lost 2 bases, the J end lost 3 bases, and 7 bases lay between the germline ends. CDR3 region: CASSYDSDYGYTF. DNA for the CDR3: TGTGCCAGCAGTTACGACAGTGACTATGGCTACACCTTC.

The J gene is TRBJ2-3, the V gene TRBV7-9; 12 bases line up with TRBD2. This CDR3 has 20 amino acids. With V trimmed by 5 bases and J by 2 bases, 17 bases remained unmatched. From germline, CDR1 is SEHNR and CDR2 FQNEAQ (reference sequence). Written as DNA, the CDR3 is TGTGCCAGCAGCAGAAAGCTAGCGGGGGGGCCCTATCACCTCACAGATACGCAGTATTTT. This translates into CASSRKLAGGPYHLTDTQYF.

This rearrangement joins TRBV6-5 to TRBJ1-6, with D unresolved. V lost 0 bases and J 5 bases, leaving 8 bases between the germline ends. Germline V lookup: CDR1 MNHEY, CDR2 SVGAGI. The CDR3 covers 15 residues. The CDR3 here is CASSYSGTNNSPLHF. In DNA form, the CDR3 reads TGTGCCAGCAGTTACTCTGGCACCAATAATTCACCCCTCCACTTT.

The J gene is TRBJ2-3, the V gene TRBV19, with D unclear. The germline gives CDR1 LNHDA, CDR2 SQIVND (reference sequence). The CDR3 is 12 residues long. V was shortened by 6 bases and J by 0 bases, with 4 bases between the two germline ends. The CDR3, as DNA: TGTGCCAGTAGCATTAGCACAGATACGCAGTATTTT. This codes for CASSISTDTQYF.

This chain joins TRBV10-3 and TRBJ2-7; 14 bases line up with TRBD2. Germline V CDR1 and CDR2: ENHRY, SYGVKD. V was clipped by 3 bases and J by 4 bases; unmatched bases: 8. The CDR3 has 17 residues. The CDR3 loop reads CAISDPGLAGEKYEQYF. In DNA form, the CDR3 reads TGTGCCATCAGTGACCCGGGACTAGCGGGAGAAAAGTACGAGCAGTACTTC.

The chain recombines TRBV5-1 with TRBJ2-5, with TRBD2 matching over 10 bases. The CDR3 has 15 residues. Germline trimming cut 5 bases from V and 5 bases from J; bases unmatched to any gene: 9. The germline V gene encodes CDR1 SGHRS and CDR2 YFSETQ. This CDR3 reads CASSRAGGRGETQYF. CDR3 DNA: TGCGCCAGCAGTAGAGCGGGGGGGCGCGGGGAGACCCAGTACTTC.

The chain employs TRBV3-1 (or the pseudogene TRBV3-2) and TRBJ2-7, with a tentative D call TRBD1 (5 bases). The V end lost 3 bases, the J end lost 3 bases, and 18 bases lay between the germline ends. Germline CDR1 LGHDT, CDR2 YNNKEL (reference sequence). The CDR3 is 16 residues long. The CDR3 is CASSQNRAQGIYEQYF. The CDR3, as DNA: TGTGCCAGCAGCCAGAACCGGGCCCAGGGAATCTACGAGCAGTACTTC.

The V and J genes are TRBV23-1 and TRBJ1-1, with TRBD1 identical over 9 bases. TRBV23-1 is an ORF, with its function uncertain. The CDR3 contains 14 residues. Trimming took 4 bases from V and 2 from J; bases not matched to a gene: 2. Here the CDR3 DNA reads TGCGCCAGCAGTCCGGGACAGGGTAACACTGAAGCTTTCTTT. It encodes CASSPGQGNTEAFF.

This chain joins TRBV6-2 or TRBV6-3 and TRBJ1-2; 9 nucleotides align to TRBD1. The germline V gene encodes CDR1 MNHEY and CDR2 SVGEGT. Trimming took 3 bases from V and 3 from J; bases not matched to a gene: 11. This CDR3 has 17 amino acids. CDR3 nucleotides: TGTGCCAGCAGTTATAGCGGTGGGACAGGGTTTTACTATGGCTACACCTTC. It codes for CASSYSGGTGFYYGYTF.

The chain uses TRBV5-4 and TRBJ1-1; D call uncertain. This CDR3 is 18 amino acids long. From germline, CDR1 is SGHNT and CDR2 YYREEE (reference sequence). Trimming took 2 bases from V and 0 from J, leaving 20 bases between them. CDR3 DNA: TGTGCCAGCAGCTTTATTTCGGGTCCCCAATCTATGAACACTGAAGCTTTCTTT. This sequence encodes CASSFISGPQSMNTEAFF.

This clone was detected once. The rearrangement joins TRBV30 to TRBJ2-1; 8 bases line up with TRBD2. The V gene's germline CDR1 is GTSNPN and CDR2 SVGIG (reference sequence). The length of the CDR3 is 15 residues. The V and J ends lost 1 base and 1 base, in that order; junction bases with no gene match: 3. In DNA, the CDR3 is TGTGCCTGGAGTGGGCTAGCGGGTTCCTACAATGAGCAGTTCTTC. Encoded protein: CAWSGLAGSYNEQFF.

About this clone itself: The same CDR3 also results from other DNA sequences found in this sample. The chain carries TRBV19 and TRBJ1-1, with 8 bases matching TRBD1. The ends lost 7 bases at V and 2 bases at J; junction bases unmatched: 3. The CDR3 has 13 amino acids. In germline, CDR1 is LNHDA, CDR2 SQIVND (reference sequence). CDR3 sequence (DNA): TGTGCCAGTAACGGACAGGGCAACACTGAAGCTTTCTTT. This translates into CASNGQGNTEAFF.

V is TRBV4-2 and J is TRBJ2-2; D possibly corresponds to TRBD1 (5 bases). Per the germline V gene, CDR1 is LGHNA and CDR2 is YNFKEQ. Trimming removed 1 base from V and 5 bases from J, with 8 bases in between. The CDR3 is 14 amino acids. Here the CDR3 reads CASSQVRATGELFF. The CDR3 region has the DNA TGTGCCAGCAGCCAAGTCAGGGCGACCGGGGAGCTGTTTTTT.

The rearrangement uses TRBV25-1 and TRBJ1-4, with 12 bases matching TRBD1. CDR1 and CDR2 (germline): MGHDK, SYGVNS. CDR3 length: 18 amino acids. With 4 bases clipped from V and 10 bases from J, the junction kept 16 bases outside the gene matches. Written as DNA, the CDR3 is TGTGCCAGCAGTGGGGACAGGGGGCGCCCTGGGGGCAGTTTAAAACTGTTTTTT. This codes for CASSGDRGRPGGSLKLFF.

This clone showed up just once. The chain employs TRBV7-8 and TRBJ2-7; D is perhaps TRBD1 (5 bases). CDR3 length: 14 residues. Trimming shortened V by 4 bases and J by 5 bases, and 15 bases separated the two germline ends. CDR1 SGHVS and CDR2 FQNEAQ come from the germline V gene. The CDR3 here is CASSSAGRVHEQYF. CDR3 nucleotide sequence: TGTGCCAGCAGCTCCGCTGGCAGGGTCCACGAGCAGTACTTC.

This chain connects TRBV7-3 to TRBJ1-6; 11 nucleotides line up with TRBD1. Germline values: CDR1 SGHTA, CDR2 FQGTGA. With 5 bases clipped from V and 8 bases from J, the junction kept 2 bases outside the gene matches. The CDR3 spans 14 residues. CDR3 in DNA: TGTGCCAGCAGCCGGACAGGGGGCGATTCACCCCTCCACTTT. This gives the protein CASSRTGGDSPLHF. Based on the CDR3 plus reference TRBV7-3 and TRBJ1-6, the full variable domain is GAGVSQTPSNKVTEKGKYVELRCDPISGHTALYWYRQSLGQGPEFLIYFQGTGAADDSGLPNDRFFAVRPEGSVSTLKIQRTERGDSAVYLCASSRTGGDSPLHFGNGTRLTVT.

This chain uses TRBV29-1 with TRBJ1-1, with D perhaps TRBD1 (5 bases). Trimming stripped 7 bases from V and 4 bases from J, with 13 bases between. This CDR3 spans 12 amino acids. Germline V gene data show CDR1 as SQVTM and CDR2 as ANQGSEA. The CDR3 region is CSARSGITEAFF. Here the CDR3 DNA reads TGCAGCGCCCGTTCAGGGATCACTGAAGCTTTCTTT. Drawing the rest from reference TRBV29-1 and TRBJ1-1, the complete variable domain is SAVISQKPSRDICQRGTSLTIQCQVDSQVTMMFWYRQQPGQSLTLIATANQGSEATYESGFVIDKFPISRPNLTFSTLTVSNMSPEDSSIYLCSARSGITEAFFGQGTRLTVV.

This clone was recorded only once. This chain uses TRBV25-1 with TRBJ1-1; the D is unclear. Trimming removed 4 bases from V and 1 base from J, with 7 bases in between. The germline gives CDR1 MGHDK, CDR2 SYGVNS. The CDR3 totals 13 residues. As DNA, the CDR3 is TGTGCCAGCAGTGGCGCGCAGAACACTGAAGCTTTCTTT. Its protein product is CASSGAQNTEAFF.

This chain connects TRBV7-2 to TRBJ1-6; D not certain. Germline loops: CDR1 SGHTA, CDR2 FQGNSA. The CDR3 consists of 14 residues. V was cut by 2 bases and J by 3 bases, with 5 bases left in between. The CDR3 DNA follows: TGTGCCAGCAGCTTAAACAGCTATAATTCACCCCTCCACTTT. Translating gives CASSLNSYNSPLHF.

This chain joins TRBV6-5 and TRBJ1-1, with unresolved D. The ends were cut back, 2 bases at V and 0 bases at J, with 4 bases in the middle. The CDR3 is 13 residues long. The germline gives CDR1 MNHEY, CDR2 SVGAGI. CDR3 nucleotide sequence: TGTGCCAGCAGTTACGGCATGAACACTGAAGCTTTCTTT. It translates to CASSYGMNTEAFF.

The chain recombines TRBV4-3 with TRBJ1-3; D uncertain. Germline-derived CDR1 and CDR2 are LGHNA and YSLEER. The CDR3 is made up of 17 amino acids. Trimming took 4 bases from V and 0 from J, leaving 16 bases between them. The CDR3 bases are TGCGCCAGCAGCCTTGCGCGGGAGACCTACTCTGGAAACACCATATATTTT. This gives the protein CASSLARETYSGNTIYF.

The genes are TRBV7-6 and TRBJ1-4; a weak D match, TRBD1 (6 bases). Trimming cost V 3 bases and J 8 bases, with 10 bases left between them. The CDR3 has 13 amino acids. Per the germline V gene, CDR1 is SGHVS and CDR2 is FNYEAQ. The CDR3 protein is CASSLGQTEKLFF. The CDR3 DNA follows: TGTGCCAGCAGCTTGGGACAAACCGAAAAACTGTTTTTT.